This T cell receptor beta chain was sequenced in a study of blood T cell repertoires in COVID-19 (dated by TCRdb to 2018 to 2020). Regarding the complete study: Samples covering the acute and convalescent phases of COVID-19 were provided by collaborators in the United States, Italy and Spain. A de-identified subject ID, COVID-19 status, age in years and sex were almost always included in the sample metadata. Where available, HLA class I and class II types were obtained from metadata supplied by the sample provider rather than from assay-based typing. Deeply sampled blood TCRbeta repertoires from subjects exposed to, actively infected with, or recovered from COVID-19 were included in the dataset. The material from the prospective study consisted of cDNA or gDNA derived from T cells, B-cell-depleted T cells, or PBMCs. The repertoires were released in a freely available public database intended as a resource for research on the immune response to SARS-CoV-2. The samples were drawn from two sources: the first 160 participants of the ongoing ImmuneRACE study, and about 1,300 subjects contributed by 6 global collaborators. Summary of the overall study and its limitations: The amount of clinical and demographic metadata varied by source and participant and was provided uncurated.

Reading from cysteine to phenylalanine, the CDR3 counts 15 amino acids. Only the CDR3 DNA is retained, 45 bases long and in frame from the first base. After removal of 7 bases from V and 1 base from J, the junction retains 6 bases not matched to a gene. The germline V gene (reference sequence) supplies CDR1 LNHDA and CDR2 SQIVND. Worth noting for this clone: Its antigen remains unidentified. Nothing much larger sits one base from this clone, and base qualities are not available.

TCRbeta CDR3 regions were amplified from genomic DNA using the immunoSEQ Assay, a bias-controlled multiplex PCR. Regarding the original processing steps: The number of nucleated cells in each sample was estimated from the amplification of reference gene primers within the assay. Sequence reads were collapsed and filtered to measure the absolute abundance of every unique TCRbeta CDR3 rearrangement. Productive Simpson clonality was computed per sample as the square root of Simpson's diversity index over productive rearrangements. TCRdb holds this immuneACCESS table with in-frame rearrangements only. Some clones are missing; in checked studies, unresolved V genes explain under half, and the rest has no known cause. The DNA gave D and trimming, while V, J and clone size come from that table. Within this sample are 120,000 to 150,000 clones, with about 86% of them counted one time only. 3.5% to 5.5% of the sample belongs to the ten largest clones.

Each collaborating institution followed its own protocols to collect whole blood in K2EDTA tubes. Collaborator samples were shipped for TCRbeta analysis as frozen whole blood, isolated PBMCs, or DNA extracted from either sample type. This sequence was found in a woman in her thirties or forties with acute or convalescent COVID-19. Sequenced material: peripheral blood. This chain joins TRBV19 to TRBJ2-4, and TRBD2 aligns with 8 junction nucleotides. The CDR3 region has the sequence CASIGSSGAKNIQYF. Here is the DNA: TGTGCCAGTATAGGGTCTAGCGGGGCCAAAAACATTCAGTACTTC.